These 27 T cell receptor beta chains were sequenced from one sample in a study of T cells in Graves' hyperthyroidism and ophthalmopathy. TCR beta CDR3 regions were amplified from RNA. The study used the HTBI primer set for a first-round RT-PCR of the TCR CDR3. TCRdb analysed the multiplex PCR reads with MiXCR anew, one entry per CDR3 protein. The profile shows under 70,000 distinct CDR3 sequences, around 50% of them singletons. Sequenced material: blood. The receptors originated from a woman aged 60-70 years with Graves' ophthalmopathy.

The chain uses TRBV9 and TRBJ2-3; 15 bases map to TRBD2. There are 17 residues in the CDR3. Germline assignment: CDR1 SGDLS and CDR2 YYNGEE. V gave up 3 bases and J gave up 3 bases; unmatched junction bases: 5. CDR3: CASSARTSGGATDTQYF. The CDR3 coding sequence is TGTGCCAGCAGCGCGCGGACTAGCGGGGGGGCGACAGATACGCAGTATTTT.

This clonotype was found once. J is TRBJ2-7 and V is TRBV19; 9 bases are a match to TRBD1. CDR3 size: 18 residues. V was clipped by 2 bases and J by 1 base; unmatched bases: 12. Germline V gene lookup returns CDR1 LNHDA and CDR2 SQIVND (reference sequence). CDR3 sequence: CASSIPILDRGFSYEQYF. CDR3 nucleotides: TGTGCCAGTAGTATACCCATACTCGACAGGGGGTTTTCCTACGAGCAGTACTTC.

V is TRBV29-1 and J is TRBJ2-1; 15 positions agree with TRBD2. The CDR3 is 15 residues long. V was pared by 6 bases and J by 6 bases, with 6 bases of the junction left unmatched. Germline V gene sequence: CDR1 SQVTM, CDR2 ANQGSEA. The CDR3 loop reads CSVAGTSGRPNEQFF. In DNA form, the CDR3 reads TGCAGCGTCGCCGGGACTAGCGGGAGGCCCAATGAGCAGTTCTTC.

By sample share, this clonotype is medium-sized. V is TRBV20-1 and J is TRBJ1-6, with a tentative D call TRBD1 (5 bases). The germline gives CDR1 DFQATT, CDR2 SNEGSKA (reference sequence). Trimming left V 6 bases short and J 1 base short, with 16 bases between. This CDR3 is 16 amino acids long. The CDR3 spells CSARTPPESYNSPLHF. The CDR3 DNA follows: TGCAGTGCACGGACACCCCCCGAGTCCTATAATTCACCCCTCCACTTT.

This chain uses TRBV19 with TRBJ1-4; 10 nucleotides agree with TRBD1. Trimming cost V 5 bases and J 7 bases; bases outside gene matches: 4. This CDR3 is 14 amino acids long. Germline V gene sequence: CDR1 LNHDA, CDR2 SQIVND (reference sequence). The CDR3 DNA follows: TGTGCCAGTAGTGGGGACAGGGGCACTGAAAAACTGTTTTTT. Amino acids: CASSGDRGTEKLFF. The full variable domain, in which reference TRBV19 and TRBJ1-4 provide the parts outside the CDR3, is DGGITQSPKYLFRKEGQNVTLSCEQNLNHDAMYWYRQDPGQGLRLIYYSQIVNDFQKGDIAEGYSVSREKKESFPLTVTSAQKNPTAFYLCASSGDRGTEKLFFGSGTQLSVL.

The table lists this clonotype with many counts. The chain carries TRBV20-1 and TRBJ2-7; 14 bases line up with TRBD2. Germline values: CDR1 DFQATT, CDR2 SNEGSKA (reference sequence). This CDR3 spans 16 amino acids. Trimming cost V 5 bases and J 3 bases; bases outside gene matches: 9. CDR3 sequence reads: CSAFGTSGSSFYEQYF. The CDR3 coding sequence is TGCAGTGCTTTCGGGACTAGCGGGAGCTCTTTCTACGAGCAGTACTTC.

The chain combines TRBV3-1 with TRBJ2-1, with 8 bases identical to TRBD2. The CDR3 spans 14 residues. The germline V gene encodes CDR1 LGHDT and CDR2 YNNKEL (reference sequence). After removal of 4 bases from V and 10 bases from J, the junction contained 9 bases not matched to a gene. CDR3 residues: CASSLQNPGGEQFF. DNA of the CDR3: TGTGCCAGCAGCCTTCAAAACCCGGGGGGGGAGCAGTTCTTC.

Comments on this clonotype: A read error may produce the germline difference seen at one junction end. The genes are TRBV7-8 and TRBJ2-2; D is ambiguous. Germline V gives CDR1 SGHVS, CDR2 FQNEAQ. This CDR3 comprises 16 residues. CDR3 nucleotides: TGTGCCGGCAGCGTACGGGCTAGTAAATTCACCGGGGAGCTGTTTTTT. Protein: CAGSVRASKFTGELFF.

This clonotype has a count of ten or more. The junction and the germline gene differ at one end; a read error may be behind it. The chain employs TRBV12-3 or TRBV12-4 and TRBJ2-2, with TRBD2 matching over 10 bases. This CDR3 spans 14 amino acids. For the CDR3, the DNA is TGTACCAGCAGTTTAGCGGGGGGCACCGGGGAGCTGTTTTTT. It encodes CTSSLAGGTGELFF.

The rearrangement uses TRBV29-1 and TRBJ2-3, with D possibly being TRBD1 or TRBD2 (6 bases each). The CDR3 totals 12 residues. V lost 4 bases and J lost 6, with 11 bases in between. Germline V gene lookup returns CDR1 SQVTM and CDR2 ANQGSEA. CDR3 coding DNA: TGCAGCGTTGCGGGGGCAACCGATACGCAGTATTTT. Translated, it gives CSVAGATDTQYF.

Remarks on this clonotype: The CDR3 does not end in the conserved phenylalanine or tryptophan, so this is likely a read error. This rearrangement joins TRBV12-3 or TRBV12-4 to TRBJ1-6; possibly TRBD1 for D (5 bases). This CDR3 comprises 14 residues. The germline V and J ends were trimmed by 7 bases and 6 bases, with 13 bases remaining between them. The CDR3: CASNYRDGNSPLHS. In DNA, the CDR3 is TGTGCCAGCAACTACCGGGACGGTAATTCACCCCTCCACTCT.

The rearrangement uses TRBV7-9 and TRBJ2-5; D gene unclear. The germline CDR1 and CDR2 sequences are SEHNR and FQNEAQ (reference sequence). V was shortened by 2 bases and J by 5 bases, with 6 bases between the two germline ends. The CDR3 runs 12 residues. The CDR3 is CASSLMDETQYF. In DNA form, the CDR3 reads TGTGCCAGCAGCTTAATGGATGAGACCCAGTACTTC.

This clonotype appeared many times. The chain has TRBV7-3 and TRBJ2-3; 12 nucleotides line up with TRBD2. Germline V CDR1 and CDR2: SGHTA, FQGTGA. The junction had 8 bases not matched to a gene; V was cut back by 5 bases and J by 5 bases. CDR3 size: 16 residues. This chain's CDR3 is CASSGGLAGSKDTQYF. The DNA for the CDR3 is TGTGCCAGCAGCGGGGGACTAGCGGGTTCGAAAGATACGCAGTATTTT.

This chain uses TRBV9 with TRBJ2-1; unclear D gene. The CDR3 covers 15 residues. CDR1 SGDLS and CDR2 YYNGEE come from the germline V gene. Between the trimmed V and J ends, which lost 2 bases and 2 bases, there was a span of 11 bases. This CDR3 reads CASSVTGLPYNEQFF. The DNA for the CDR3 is TGTGCCAGCAGCGTCACCGGGTTACCCTACAATGAGCAGTTCTTC. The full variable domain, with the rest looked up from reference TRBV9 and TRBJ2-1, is DSGVTQTPKHLITATGQRVTLRCSPRSGDLSVYWYQQSLDQGLQFLIQYYNGEERAKGNILERFSAQQFPDLHSELNLSSLELGDSALYFCASSVTGLPYNEQFFGPGTRLTVL.

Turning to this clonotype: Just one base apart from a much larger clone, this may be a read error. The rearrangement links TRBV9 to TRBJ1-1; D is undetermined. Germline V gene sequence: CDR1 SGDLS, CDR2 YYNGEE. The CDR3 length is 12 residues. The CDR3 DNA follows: TGTGTCAGCAGCGTAGGTGGGAATGAAGCTTTCTTT. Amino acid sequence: CVSSVGGNEAFF.

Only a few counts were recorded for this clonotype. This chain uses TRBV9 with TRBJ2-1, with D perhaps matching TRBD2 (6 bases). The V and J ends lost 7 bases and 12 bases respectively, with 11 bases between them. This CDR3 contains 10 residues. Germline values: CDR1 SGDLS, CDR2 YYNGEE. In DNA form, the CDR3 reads TGTGCCAGCGGGGGGTCAGGGCAGTTCTTC. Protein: CASGGSGQFF.

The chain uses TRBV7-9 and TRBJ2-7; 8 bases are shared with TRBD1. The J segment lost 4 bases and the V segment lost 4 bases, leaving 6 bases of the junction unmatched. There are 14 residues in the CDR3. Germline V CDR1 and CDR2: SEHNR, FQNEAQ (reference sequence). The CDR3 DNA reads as TGTGCCAGCAGCTACAGGGGGGTAATTTACGAGCAGTACTTC. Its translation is CASSYRGVIYEQYF.

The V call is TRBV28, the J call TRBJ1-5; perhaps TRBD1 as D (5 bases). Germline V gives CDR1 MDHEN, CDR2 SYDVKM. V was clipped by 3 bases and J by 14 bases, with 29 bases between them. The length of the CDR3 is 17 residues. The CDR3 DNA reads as TGTGCCAGCAGTTTGGGGCTAGCGAGTTCCATCAGCTCCTACGAGCATTTT. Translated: CASSLGLASSISSYEHF.

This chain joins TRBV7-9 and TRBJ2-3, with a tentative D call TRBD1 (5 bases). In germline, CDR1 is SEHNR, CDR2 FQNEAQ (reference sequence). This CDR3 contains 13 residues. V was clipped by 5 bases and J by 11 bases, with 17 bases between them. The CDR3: CASSKGQDNEQYF. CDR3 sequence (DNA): TGTGCCAGCAGCAAAGGACAAGACAATGAGCAGTATTTT.

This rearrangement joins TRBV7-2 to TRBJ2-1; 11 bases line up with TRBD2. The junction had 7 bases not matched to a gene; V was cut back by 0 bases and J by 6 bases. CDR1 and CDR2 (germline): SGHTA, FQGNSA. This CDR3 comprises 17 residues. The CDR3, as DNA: TGTGCCAGCAGCTTAGCAAGGACTAGCGGGCTCCTCAATGAGCAGTTCTTC. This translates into CASSLARTSGLLNEQFF.

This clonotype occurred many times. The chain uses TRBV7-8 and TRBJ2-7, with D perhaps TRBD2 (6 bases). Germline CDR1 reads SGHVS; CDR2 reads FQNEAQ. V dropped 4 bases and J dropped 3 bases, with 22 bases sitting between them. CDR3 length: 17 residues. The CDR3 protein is CASSWDISDGLIYEQYF. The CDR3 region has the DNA TGTGCCAGCAGCTGGGATATATCCGACGGACTAATCTACGAGCAGTACTTC.

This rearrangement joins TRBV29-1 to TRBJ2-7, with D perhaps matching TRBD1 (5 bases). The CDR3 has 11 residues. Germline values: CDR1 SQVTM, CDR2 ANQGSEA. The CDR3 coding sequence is TGCAGTGTAGACAGCTCCTACGAGCAGTACTTC. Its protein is CSVDSSYEQYF.

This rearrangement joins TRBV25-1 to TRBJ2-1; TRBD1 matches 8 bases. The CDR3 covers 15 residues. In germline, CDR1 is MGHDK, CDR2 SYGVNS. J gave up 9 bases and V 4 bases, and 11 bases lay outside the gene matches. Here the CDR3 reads CASSGTGFGPAEQFF. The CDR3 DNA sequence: TGTGCCAGCAGTGGGACAGGGTTTGGTCCTGCTGAGCAGTTCTTC. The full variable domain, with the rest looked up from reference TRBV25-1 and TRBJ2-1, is EADIYQTPRYLVIGTGKKITLECSQTMGHDKMYWYQQDPGMELHLIHYSYGVNSTEKGDLSSESTVSRIRTEHFPLTLESARPSHTSQYLCASSGTGFGPAEQFFGPGTRLTVL.

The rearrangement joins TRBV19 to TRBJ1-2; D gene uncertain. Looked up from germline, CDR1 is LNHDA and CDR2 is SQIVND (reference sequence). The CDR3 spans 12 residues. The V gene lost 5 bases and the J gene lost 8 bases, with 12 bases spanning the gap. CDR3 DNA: TGTGCCAGTAGTCTACAGACGCGGGGCTACACCTTC. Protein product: CASSLQTRGYTF.

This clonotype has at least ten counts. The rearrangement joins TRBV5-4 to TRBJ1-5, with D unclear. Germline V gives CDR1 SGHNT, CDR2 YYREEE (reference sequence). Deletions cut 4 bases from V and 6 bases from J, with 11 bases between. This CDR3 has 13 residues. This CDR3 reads CASSRESGQPQHF. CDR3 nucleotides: TGTGCCAGCAGCAGGGAGTCGGGTCAGCCCCAGCATTTT.

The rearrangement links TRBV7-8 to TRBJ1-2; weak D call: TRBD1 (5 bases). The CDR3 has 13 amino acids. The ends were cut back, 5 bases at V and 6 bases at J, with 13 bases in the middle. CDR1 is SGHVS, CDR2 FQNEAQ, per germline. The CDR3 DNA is TGTGCCAGCAGCCGACAGAGGGTGGATGGCTACACCTTC. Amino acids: CASSRQRVDGYTF.

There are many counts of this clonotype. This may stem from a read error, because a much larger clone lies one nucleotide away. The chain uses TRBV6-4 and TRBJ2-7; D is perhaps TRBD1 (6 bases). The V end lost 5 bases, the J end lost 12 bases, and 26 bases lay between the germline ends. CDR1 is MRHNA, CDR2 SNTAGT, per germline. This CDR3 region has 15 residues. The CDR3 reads CASSRSTGTSDPLYF. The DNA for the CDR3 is TGTGCCAGCAGTCGCAGCACCGGGACATCAGACCCCTTGTACTTC.